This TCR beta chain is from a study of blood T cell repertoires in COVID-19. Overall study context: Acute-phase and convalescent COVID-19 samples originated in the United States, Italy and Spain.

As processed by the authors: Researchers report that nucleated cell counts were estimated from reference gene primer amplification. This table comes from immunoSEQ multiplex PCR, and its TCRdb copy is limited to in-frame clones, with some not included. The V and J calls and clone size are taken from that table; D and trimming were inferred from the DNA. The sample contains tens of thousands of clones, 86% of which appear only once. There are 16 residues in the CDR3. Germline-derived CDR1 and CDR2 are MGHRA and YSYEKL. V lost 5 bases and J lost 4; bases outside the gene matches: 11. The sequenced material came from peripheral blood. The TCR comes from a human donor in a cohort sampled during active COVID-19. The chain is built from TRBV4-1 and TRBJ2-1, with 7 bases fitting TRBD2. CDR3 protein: CASSSTGTTRYNEQFF. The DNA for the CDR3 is TGCGCCAGCAGCTCAACCGGGACTACGCGTTACAATGAGCAGTTCTTC.